Shown below are 2 T cell receptor beta chains from a single sample sequenced in a study of blood T cell repertoires in COVID-19. The method was immunoSEQ multiplex PCR; TCRdb's version includes in-frame clones alone and lacks a portion of them. This sample has over 95,000 clones, with roughly 80% found just once. The material sequenced was peripheral blood. The origin of the receptors is a woman aged 40 to 49 with acute or convalescent COVID-19.

This CDR3 is CASSPSGALTSGANVLTF. The CDR3 nucleotides are TGTGCCAGCAGCCCAAGTGGGGCCCTTACCTCAGGGGCCAACGTCCTGACTTTC. The V and J genes are TRBV9 and TRBJ2-6, with D tentatively TRBD1 (5 bases). The CDR3 sequence is 18 residues long. Germline V CDR1 and CDR2: SGDLS, YYNGEE. Trimming pared 4 bases from V and 4 bases from J, leaving 21 bases between.

This chain links TRBV6-2 or TRBV6-3 with TRBJ2-5; D unclear. V was cut by 2 bases and J by 4 bases, with 5 bases left in between. The CDR3 has 12 amino acids. Germline CDR1 and CDR2: MNHEY and SVGEGT. The CDR3: CASSYRGETQYF. The CDR3 DNA is TGTGCCAGCAGTTACAGAGGAGAGACCCAGTACTTC.